This record concerns one T cell receptor (beta chain) sequence. The antigen is undetermined. This entry belongs to a study of T cells in localized non-small cell lung cancer. Study-wide points: Detection in adjacent lung was observed for a median about 50 of the top 100 tumor clones.

Only in-frame clones appear in the TCRdb table, and some are missing; sequencing was by immunoSEQ multiplex PCR. The sample gives under 150,000 clones, roughly 90% of which show up once; 1.5% to 2% is in the top ten. The TCR sequence derives from a female donor older than 55 with stage I lung adenocarcinoma. Specimen: peripheral blood, collected before any cancer treatment.

In DNA, the CDR3 is TGTGCCAGCAGCGGGGGGACTAGCGGGAACACCGGGGAGCTGTTTTTT. As protein: CASSGGTSGNTGELFF. The rearrangement uses TRBV9 and TRBJ2-2; TRBD2 matches 11 bases. CDR3 length: 16 residues. The V and J ends lost 3 bases and 1 base, in that order; junction bases with no gene match: 2. Germline V lookup: CDR1 SGDLS, CDR2 YYNGEE.